This T cell receptor beta chain is from a study of blood T cell repertoires in COVID-19. Cohorts were assigned according to the clinical history that participants reported. The recovered donors of Cohort 3 showed two negative PCRs, clearance, or symptom resolution. Clones were read by immunoSEQ multiplex PCR, and TCRdb kept only the in-frame ones, dropping some. The repertoire holds nearly 350,000 clones, with more than 85% as singletons. Concerning this clone: Other nucleotide sequences in the sample specify the same CDR3.

Germline lookup yields CDR1 SGHRS and CDR2 YFSETQ. The J segment lost 3 bases and the V segment lost 0 bases, leaving 1 base of the junction unmatched. The CDR3 runs to 15 residues. V is TRBV5-1 and J is TRBJ2-1; 9 positions match TRBD1. Sequencing was done on a sample of PBMCs or T cells enriched from blood (not recorded which). The sequence came from a woman aged 25 to 45 who had recovered from COVID-19. CDR3 sequence: CASSLAGQGYNEQFF. The DNA of the CDR3 is TGCGCCAGCAGCTTGGCGGGACAGGGCTACAATGAGCAGTTCTTC.